This T cell receptor (beta chain) derives from a study of blood T cell repertoires in COVID-19 (TCRdb year 2020). About the full investigation: Collaborator samples came from the United States, Italy and Spain and covered acute and convalescent phases of COVID-19. The prospective study material was composed of cDNA or gDNA derived from T cells, B-cell-depleted T cells, or PBMCs. Deeply sampled blood TCRbeta repertoires from subjects exposed to, actively infected with, or recovered from COVID-19 were included in the dataset. A freely available public database, intended as a resource for researchers studying the immune response to SARS-CoV-2, is where the repertoires were released. The samples were drawn from the first 160 participants of the ongoing ImmuneRACE study and from 1,254 subjects provided by 6 global collaborators. Nearly every sample came with metadata listing a de-identified subject ID, COVID-19 status, age in years and sex. HLA class I and class II types, where available, came from metadata supplied by the sample provider rather than from assay-based typing. Results the study describes overall, beyond this receptor: The amount of clinical and demographic metadata varied by source and participant and was provided uncurated.

The junction shows trimming of 1 base on V and 5 bases on J, and the gene matches do not reach 5 bases of it. Including cysteine and phenylalanine, the CDR3 has 16 amino acids. Only the CDR3 region is kept as DNA, spanning 48 bases read in frame from base 1. CDR1 LGHDT and CDR2 YNNKEL are derived from the germline V gene (reference sequence). TCRbeta CDR3 regions were amplified from genomic DNA by means of the immunoSEQ Assay, a bias-controlled multiplex PCR. The study's own analysis went as follows. The number of nucleated cells in each sample was estimated from the amplification of reference gene primers within the assay. To quantify the absolute abundance of each unique TCRbeta CDR3 rearrangement, sequence reads were collapsed and filtered. For each sample, productive Simpson clonality was calculated as the square root of Simpson's diversity index over productive rearrangements. What TCRdb holds here is the immuneACCESS table cut down to in-frame rearrangements. Part of the clones is not present; checked against another copy, under half of the missing clones reflect an unresolved V gene, and the others are unexplained. Clone size and V and J calls were adopted from that table, with D and trimming inferred from the DNA. The sample yields some 67,000 clones; around 87% were counted once. Approximately 5% of the sample is held by the ten biggest clonotypes.

Whole blood was collected in K2EDTA tubes by collaborating institutions according to the institutions' own protocols. Collaborator samples were shipped for TCRbeta analysis as frozen whole blood, isolated PBMCs, or DNA extracted from either sample type. Regarding this clone: The specificity of this receptor is unknown. Per-nucleotide qualities are absent, and no much larger clonotype sits a single base away.

Specimen: peripheral blood. The sequence came from a man in his fifties or sixties with active COVID-19. The chain couples TRBV3-1 (or the pseudogene TRBV3-2) to TRBJ2-5; a stretch of 12 junction bases matches TRBD1. The nucleotides read TGTGCCAGCAGCCAAGTCACGGGACAGGGGGCCGAGACCCAGTACTTC. It translates as CASSQVTGQGAETQYF.